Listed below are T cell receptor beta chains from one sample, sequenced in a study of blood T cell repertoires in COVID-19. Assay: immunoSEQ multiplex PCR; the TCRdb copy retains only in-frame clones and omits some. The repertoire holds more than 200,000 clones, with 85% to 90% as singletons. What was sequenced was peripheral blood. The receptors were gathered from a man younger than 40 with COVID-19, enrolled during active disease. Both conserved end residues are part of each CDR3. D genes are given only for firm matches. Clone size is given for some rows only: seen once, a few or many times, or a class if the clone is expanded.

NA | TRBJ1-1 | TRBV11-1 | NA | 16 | CASSLGLGELNTEAFF | TGTGCCAGCAGCTTAGGTCTTGGAGAGTTGAACACTGAAGCTTTCTTT
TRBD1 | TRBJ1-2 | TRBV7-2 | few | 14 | CASSPGTAYYGYTF | TGTGCCAGCAGCCCCGGGACAGCTTACTATGGCTACACCTTC
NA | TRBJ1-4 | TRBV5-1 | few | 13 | CASSGAGNEKLFF | TGCGCCAGCAGTGGGGCAGGAAATGAAAAACTGTTTTTT
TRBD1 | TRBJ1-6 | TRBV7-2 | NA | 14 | CASSPRTGDSPLHF | TGTGCCAGCAGCCCAAGGACAGGGGATTCACCCCTCCACTTT
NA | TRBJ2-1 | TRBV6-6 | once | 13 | CASRSTGSNEQFF | TGTGCCAGCAGATCGACAGGCTCCAATGAGCAGTTCTTC
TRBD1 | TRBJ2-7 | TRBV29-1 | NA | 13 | CSVESGTVSEQYF | TGCAGCGTTGAATCTGGGACAGTGAGCGAGCAGTACTTC
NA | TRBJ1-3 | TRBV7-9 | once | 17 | CASSPRRQGIGRNTIYF | TGTGCCAGCAGCCCCCGCCGGCAGGGGATCGGTAGAAACACCATATATTTT
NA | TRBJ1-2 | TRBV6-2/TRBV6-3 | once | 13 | CASSYFFVGGYTF | TGTGCCAGCAGTTACTTTTTCGTCGGGGGCTACACCTTC
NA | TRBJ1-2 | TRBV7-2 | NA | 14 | CASSFIGGAGGYTF | TGTGCCAGCAGCTTCATAGGAGGGGCCGGTGGCTACACCTTC
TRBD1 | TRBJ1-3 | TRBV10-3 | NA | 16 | CAISGLGQSSGNTIYF | TGTGCCATCAGCGGTCTGGGACAGAGCTCTGGAAACACCATATATTTT
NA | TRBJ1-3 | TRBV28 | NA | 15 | CASSLWDTSGNTIYF | TGTGCCAGCAGTTTATGGGACACCTCTGGAAACACCATATATTTT
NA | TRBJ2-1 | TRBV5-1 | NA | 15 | CASSFLVGGSYEQFF | TGCGCCAGCAGCTTCCTTGTAGGGGGTTCCTATGAGCAGTTCTTC
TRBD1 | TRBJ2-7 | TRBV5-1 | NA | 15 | CASSYGTGVTYEQYF | TGCGCCAGCAGCTATGGGACAGGGGTAACCTACGAGCAGTACTTC
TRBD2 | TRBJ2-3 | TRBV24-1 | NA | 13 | CATRAGGSDTQYF | TGTGCCACCAGAGCGGGAGGGTCAGATACGCAGTATTTT
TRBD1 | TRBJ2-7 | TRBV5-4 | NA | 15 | CASSQGQGVTYEQYF | TGTGCCAGCAGCCAGGGACAGGGGGTGACCTACGAGCAGTACTTC
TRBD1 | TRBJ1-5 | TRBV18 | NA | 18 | CASSPLGQAGQGAQPQHF | TGTGCCAGCTCACCCCTGGGACAGGCAGGACAGGGGGCTCAGCCCCAGCATTTT
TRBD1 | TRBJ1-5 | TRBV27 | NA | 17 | CASSPSRTGYSNQPQHF | TGTGCCAGCAGCCCTAGCCGGACAGGATATAGCAATCAGCCCCAGCATTTT
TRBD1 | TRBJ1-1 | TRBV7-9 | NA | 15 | CASSLYDRGNTEAFF | TGTGCCAGCAGCTTATATGACAGGGGGAACACTGAAGCTTTCTTT
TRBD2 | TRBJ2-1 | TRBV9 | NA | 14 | CASSVGNSGNEQFF | TGTGCCAGCAGCGTAGGCAATAGCGGGAATGAGCAGTTCTTC
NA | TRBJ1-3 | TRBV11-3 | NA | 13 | CASSLAGGNTIYF | TGTGCCAGCAGCTTAGCCGGTGGAAACACCATATATTTT
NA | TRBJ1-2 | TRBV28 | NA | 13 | CASSWTANYGYTF | TGTGCCAGCAGTTGGACAGCTAACTATGGCTACACCTTC
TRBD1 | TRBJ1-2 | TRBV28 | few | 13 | CASSLGQNYGYTF | TGTGCCAGCAGTTTGGGACAGAACTATGGCTACACCTTC
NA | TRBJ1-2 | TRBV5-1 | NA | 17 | CASSLDPGLQAIYGYTF | TGCGCCAGCAGCTTGGACCCGGGCCTACAGGCGATCTATGGCTACACCTTC
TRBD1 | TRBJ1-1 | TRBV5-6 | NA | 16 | CASSLDRGHMNTEAFF | TGTGCCAGCAGCCTAGACAGGGGACACATGAACACTGAAGCTTTCTTT
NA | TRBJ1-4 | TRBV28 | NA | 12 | CASRQGVEKLFF | TGTGCCAGCAGACAGGGAGTCGAAAAACTGTTTTTT
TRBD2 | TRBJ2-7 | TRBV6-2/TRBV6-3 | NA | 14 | CASSNSGTAYEQYF | TGTGCCAGCAGTAATAGCGGGACCGCCTACGAGCAGTACTTC
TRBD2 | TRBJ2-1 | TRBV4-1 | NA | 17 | CASSQALAGGPRYEQFF | TGCGCCAGCAGCCAAGCATTAGCGGGAGGGCCTCGTTATGAGCAGTTCTTC
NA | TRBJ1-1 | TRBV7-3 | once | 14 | CASSLGGGNTEAFF | TGTGCCAGCAGCTTAGGCGGGGGGAACACTGAAGCTTTCTTT
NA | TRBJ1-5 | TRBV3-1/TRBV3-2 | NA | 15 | CASSLGGMGNQPQHF | TGTGCCAGCAGCTTAGGGGGAATGGGCAATCAGCCCCAGCATTTT
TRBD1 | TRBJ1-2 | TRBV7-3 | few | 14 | CASSPDRVGYGYTF | TGTGCCAGCAGCCCGGACAGGGTAGGCTATGGCTACACCTTC
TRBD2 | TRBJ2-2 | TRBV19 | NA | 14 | CATLGGLATGELFF | TGTGCCACCCTTGGGGGACTAGCGACTGGGGAGCTGTTTTTT
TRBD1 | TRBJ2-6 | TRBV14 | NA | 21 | CASSQERISGDRISGANVLTF | TGTGCCAGCAGCCAAGAAAGGATAAGTGGGGACAGGATCTCTGGGGCCAACGTCCTGACTTTC
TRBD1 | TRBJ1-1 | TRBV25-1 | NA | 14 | CASRRGPMNTEAFF | TGTGCCAGCAGGAGGGGGCCAATGAACACTGAAGCTTTCTTT
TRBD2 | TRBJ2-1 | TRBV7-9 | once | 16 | CASSAWTSSFYNEQFF | TGTGCCAGCAGCGCCTGGACTAGCAGTTTCTACAATGAGCAGTTCTTC
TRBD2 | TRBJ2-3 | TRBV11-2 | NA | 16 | CASSLGLAVSTDTQYF | TGTGCCAGCAGCTTAGGGCTAGCGGTCAGCACAGATACGCAGTATTTT
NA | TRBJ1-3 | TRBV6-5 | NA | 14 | CASRLAVSGNTIYF | TGTGCCAGCAGATTGGCTGTCTCTGGAAACACCATATATTTT
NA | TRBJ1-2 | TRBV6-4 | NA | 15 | CASSLDSHLYYGYTF | TGTGCCAGCAGTCTAGACAGCCACCTCTACTATGGCTACACCTTC
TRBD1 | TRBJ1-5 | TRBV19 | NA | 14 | CASARTGRPSPQHF | TGTGCCAGTGCGCGGACAGGGCGCCCTTCGCCCCAGCATTTT
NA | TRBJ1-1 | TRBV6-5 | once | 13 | CASRRGTDTEAFF | TGTGCCAGCAGGCGGGGGACGGACACTGAAGCTTTCTTT
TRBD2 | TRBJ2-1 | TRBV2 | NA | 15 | CASSEGTSGDNEQFF | TGTGCCAGCAGTGAAGGGACTAGCGGGGACAATGAGCAGTTCTTC
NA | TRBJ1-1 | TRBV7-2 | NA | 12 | CASSSDSTEAFF | TGTGCCAGCAGCTCAGACTCCACTGAAGCTTTCTTT
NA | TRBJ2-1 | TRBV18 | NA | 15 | CASSPVRGTYNEQFF | TGTGCCAGCTCACCGGTACGGGGGACCTACAATGAGCAGTTCTTC
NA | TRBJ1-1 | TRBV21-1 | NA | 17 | CASSNLSRQGNVTEAFF | TGTGCCAGCAGCAATTTGTCTCGCCAGGGTAATGTCACTGAAGCTTTCTTT
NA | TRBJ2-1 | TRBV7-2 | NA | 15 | CASSLEGIGGGEQFF | TGTGCCAGCAGCTTAGAAGGGATTGGGGGCGGTGAGCAGTTCTTC
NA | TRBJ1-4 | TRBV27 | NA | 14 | CASRPQGTNEKLFF | TGTGCCAGCAGACCACAGGGTACTAATGAAAAACTGTTTTTT
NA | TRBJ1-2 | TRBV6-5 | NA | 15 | CASSYSFNANYGYTF | TGTGCCAGCAGTTACTCGTTTAATGCTAACTATGGCTACACCTTC
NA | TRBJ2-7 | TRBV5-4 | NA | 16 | CASSLGGDAVSYEQYF | TGTGCCAGCAGCTTGGGGGGGGACGCAGTGTCCTACGAGCAGTACTTC
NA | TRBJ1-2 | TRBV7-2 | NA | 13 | CASSLNTGPGYTF | TGTGCCAGCAGCTTAAATACAGGGCCTGGCTACACCTTC
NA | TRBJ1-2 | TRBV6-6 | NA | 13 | CASSYGQNYGYTF | TGTGCCAGCAGTTACGGCCAGAACTATGGCTACACCTTC
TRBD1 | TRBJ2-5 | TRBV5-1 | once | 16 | CASSSGTGGFQETQYF | TGCGCCAGCAGCTCAGGGACAGGGGGCTTCCAAGAGACCCAGTACTTC
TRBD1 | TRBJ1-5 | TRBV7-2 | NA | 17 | CASSLRSRGVANQPQHF | TGTGCCAGCAGTCTAAGATCCAGGGGGGTAGCAAATCAGCCCCAGCATTTT
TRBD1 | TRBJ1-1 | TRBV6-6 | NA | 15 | CASSYTGTENTEAFF | TGTGCCAGCAGTTACACCGGGACAGAGAACACTGAAGCTTTCTTT
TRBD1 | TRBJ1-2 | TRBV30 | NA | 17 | CAWSRSLGGPFNYGYTF | TGTGCCTGGAGTCGAAGTTTAGGGGGCCCGTTTAACTATGGCTACACCTTC
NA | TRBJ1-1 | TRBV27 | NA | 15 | CASSFYPTVNTEAFF | TGTGCCAGCAGTTTTTATCCGACAGTGAACACTGAAGCTTTCTTT
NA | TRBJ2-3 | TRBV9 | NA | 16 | CASSVGRQEVTDTQYF | TGTGCCAGCAGCGTAGGACGGCAGGAGGTGACAGATACGCAGTATTTT
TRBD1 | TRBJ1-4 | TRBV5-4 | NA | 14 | CASSPGQPNEKLFF | TGTGCCAGCAGTCCGGGACAGCCTAATGAAAAACTGTTTTTT
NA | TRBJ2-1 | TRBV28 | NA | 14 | CASSLGGTYNEQFF | TGTGCCAGCAGTTTAGGCGGGACCTACAATGAGCAGTTCTTC
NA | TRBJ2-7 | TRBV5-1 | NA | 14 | CASSVDRFSYEQYF | TGCGCCAGCAGCGTTGACAGGTTCTCCTACGAGCAGTACTTC
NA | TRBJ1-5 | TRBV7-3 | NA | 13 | CASSLQGGQPQHF | TGTGCCAGCAGCTTACAGGGAGGCCAGCCCCAGCATTTT